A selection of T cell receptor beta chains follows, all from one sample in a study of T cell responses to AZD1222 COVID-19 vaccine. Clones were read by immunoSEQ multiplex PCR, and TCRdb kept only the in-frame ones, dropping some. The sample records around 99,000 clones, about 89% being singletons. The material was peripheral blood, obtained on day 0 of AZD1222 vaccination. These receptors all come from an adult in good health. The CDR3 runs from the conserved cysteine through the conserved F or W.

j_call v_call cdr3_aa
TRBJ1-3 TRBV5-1 CASSVGQGIDTIYF
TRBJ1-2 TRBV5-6 CASTQRVGGYGYTF
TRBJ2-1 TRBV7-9 CASSYTGTGLLNEQFF
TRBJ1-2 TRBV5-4 CASSYTGGTYGYTF
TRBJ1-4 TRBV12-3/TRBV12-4 CASVSGSSEKLFF
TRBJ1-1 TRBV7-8 CASSGGTANTEAFF
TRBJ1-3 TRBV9 CASSVANGNTIYF
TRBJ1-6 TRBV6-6 CASSSPGAQSPLHF
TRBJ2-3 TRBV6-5 CASSYLGGEYF
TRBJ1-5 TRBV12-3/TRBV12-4 CASGGDHQPQHF
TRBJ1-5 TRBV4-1 CASSQDEGRPYQPQHF
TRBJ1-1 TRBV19 CASSKPPGTGVTEAFF
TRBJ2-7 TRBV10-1 CASSERRPGLEGAYEQYF
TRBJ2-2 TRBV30 CAWSAQGLNTGELFF
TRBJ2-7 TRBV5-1 CASSVGQGGSHF
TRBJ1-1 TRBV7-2 CASTLGGTEAFF
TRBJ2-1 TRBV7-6 CASSHSVTYNEQFF
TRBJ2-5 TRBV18 CASSPGLAWETQYF
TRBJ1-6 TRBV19 CASSIGGVDSPLHF
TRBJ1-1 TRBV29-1 CSAPIGETLEAFF